The entry below describes one TCR beta chain. It lacks a known antigen. Nothing much larger sits one base from this clone, and base qualities are not available. Libraries were prepared through 5' RACE. This sample was sequenced with an Illumina HiSeq 2500. A second PCR of roughly 6 to 12 cycles was performed with a sample-barcoded 5' primer and a J-beta primer mix. Each TCR beta cDNA molecule received a unique molecular identifier from a template-switch 5' adaptor carrying 12 random nucleotides. Each sample yielded at least 2.5 million CDR3-containing paired-end reads. First-strand cDNA was synthesized from all RNA with the Mint cDNA synthesis kit, primed by a TRBC-specific oligonucleotide. Following uracil-DNA glycosylase treatment, a first 18-cycle PCR with universal primers M1SS and BC2_uni_R was performed on all cDNA. The paper's processing steps were these. For normalization, 1 million high-quality reads were randomly selected from each sample, with every read carrying a distinct molecular identifier. Instead of being binned into consensus sequences, reads that shared molecular identifiers were thrown out. CDR3 identification, clonotype clustering and error correction used MiTCR with a Q25 quality threshold and the strictest error-elimination algorithm. Lower-bound total TCR beta diversity was estimated with a nonparametric unseen species model using Euler transformation. The public reads were reprocessed in TCRdb via fastp at Q25 and MiXCR, keeping in-frame beta chains. Rows matching on CDR3 protein sequence are summarized as one entry with the most common DNA and genes. These V and J calls are TCRdb output, not the study's own analysis. The sample data list 870,000 or so distinct CDR3 sequences, and 29% of these were observed just once. Clones ranked in the top ten supply 17% of the sample.

The 39 donors, aged about 6 to 90 years, were systemically healthy Caucasian individuals from Russia. Each donor gave roughly 11 milliliters of peripheral blood, drawn into EDTA-treated Vacutainer tubes. Ficoll-Paque density-gradient centrifugation was used to isolate PBMCs, with at least 7 million obtained per sample. Trizol reagent was used to extract total RNA from PBMCs, with at least 5.5 micrograms per sample. Naive CD45RAhigh/CD27high T cell percentages were measured by flow cytometry on a PBMC aliquot from every donor. The sample comes from a study of blood T cells in healthy people across ages (dated by TCRdb to about 2015). Regarding the study in general: In model experiments, template switching captured roughly one uniquely barcoded TCR beta cDNA molecule for every two T cells. Age-related changes in TCR beta repertoire diversity were measured in the study by deep sequencing normalized with unique cDNA molecular identifiers. Four age groups were formed from the donors: young (average approximately 15 years), middle-aged (around 41), aged (about 62) and long-lived (about 80). To avoid experimental bias, donors of different ages were randomly spread across the sequencing lanes. Two additional independent replicas of 1 million unique cDNA reads from the same blood draw were analyzed for two donors (one aged 18 to 30 and one aged 80 or older). Beyond this particular receptor, the publication reports: Because profiling used bulk unsorted PBMCs, naive and antigen-experienced compartments could not be compared conclusively. Total diversity estimates from one million sequenced T cells were considered lower bounds and underestimates. The long-lived group showed more naive CD4+ T cells, fewer expanded clones and increased TCR diversity than the aged group, suggesting age selection. The CMV infection status of donors was not known, potentially confounding age-related changes in expanded clonotypes. As age increased, observed TCR beta diversity per million T cells dropped in a roughly linear way, and a significant reduction was already evident by age 40. The percentage of naive T cells measured by flow cytometry correlated strongly with observed TCR beta diversity.

The CDR1 and CDR2 encoded by the germline V gene are SGHRS and YFSETQ. The CDR3 starts with the cysteine, ends with the phenylalanine, and has 15 residues. CDR3 DNA only is kept here, 45 bases in frame from base 1. V is cut back by 4 bases and J by 4 bases, with 10 bases in the junction unmatched. Sequenced input: blood. The sequence joins TRBV5-1 to TRBJ2-7, with 8 central nucleotides matching TRBD2. The sequence derives from a woman of 80 years or more in good health. The encoded CDR3 is CASSTGGQIIYEQYF. The sequenced DNA is TGCGCCAGCAGCACGGGGGGGCAGATCATATACGAGCAGTACTTC.